A single sample is the source of the 20 T cell receptor beta chains below, sequenced in a study of graft-versus-host responses after intestinal transplantation (dated by TCRdb to the early 2020s). The antigens these receptors bind are not known. Sample time point, as interpreted from the label and publication: cells obtained before transplantation from donor or recipient. Libraries were built with the immunoSEQ multiplex PCR assay. The immuneACCESS repertoire file appears here via TCRdb, limited to in-frame rearrangements. These files lack a portion of the clones; in checked studies, under half of the deficit traces to unresolved V genes, and the cause of the others is not known. This sample is represented by 85,000 to 90,000 clones; 85% to 90% of them were singletons. The ten largest clones take up roughly 0.099% of the sample. The sequencing used unstimulated CD4+ T cells sorted from spleen or lymph node cells, collected before intestinal transplant. The receptors originated from a human donor who received an intestinal transplant.

This chain joins TRBV5-4 and TRBJ2-3; D gene ambiguous. Germline CDR1 is SGHNT and CDR2 is YYREEE (reference sequence). This CDR3 has 13 amino acids. The V and J ends lost 3 bases and 6 bases respectively, with 11 bases between them. The CDR3 is CASSSPSEDTQYF. The CDR3 nucleotides are TGTGCCAGCAGCTCCCCTAGTGAGGATACGCAGTATTTT.

V usage is TRBV19 and J usage is TRBJ2-2, with D possibly being TRBD1 (6 bases). The CDR3 consists of 14 residues. In germline, CDR1 is LNHDA, CDR2 SQIVND (reference sequence). The V gene lost 7 bases and the J gene lost 4 bases, with 13 bases spanning the gap. The CDR3, as DNA: TGTGCCAGTATAGGGGGACAACTCACCGGGGAGCTGTTTTTT. The encoded protein is CASIGGQLTGELFF.

This clone was found a few times. J is TRBJ1-5 and V is TRBV6-5, with a weak D call TRBD1 (5 bases). V lost 0 bases and J lost 5, with 8 bases in between. Germline assignment: CDR1 MNHEY and CDR2 SVGAGI. The CDR3 spans 14 residues. The CDR3 sequence: CASSYSGGDQPQHF. The CDR3 nucleotides are TGTGCCAGCAGTTACTCGGGAGGGGATCAGCCCCAGCATTTT.

This clone is a singleton in its sample. The chain links TRBV7-8 to TRBJ1-5; D possibly corresponds to TRBD1 (5 bases). Germline CDR1 is SGHVS and CDR2 is FQNEAQ. CDR3 length equals 14 residues. Trimming shortened V by 3 bases and J by 3 bases, and 9 bases separated the two germline ends. CDR3 sequence reads: CASSFSDINQPQHF. The CDR3 nucleotides are TGTGCCAGCAGCTTTTCGGACATCAATCAGCCCCAGCATTTT.

The chain recombines TRBV5-4 with TRBJ1-6; D is possibly TRBD1 (5 bases). The germline V gene has CDR1 SGHNT and CDR2 YYREEE (reference sequence). This CDR3 is built from 16 residues. The ends were cut back, 4 bases at V and 5 bases at J, with 16 bases in the middle. CDR3 in amino acids: CASSPPGGGDNSPLHF. The CDR3, as DNA: TGTGCCAGCAGCCCCCCCGGGGGTGGAGATAATTCACCCCTCCACTTT.

The chain has TRBV6-5 and TRBJ2-1; possible D gene TRBD2, 6 bases. Germline V gene data show CDR1 as MNHEY and CDR2 as SVGAGI. V was cut by 2 bases and J by 6 bases, with 14 bases left in between. The CDR3 has 15 residues. CDR3: CASSYGTQPLNEQFF. The CDR3 DNA reads TGTGCCAGCAGTTACGGGACTCAACCTCTCAATGAGCAGTTCTTC.

The chain recombines TRBV5-4 with TRBJ1-1; 9 bases are shared with TRBD1. Germline V gene data show CDR1 as SGHNT and CDR2 as YYREEE (reference sequence). V shed 4 bases and J 10 bases; nucleotides not matched to a gene: 8. CDR3 length: 13 residues. CDR3 nucleotide sequence: TGTGCCAGCAGCCTAGGGACAGGGCGAGGAGCTTTCTTT. This codes for CASSLGTGRGAFF.

The chain has TRBV2 and TRBJ2-2; TRBD2 might be the D (6 bases). V lost 7 bases and J lost 6, with 15 bases in between. The CDR3 has 14 amino acids. Germline assignment: CDR1 SNHLY and CDR2 FYNNEI. CDR3 residues: CASTRTILAGELFF. The CDR3 bases are TGTGCCAGCACCAGGACTATTTTGGCCGGGGAGCTGTTTTTT.

The chain recombines TRBV6-6 with TRBJ1-2, with a possible D match to TRBD1 (5 bases). V was cut by 2 bases and J by 2 bases, with 9 bases left in between. The germline V gene has CDR1 MNHNY and CDR2 SVGAGI (reference sequence). The CDR3 runs 14 residues. CDR3 amino acids: CASSYGAANYGYTF. CDR3 in DNA: TGTGCCAGCAGTTACGGGGCCGCGAACTATGGCTACACCTTC.

The rearrangement links TRBV19 to TRBJ1-2; 8 bases map to TRBD1. The CDR3 has 15 amino acids. V shed 5 bases and J 6 bases; nucleotides not matched to a gene: 11. Per germline, CDR1 LNHDA and CDR2 SQIVND (reference sequence). This CDR3 is CASSSARETGDGYTF. DNA for the CDR3: TGTGCCAGTAGTTCGGCGCGCGAGACAGGGGATGGCTACACCTTC.

The chain carries TRBV6-5 and TRBJ2-7, with 7 positions matching TRBD1. Germline V CDR1 and CDR2: MNHEY, SVGAGI. Losses at the gene ends were 6 bases for V and 5 bases for J; bases not matched to a gene: 10. The CDR3 has 14 amino acids. DNA for the CDR3: TGTGCCAGCAGAAAAGACAGGGACCGGGACGAGCAGTACTTC. Translated: CASRKDRDRDEQYF.

The rearrangement links TRBV9 to TRBJ1-2; D is unclear. The CDR3 consists of 15 residues. Trimming took off 3 bases at V and 1 base at J, with 13 bases between the two ends. CDR1 is SGDLS and CDR2 is YYNGEE in the germline V gene. Here the CDR3 DNA reads TGTGCCAGCAGCGCCGCGTTGACACTTAACTATGGCTACACCTTC. Its translation: CASSAALTLNYGYTF.

The chain recombines TRBV5-1 with TRBJ1-2, with unresolved D. The germline V and J ends were trimmed by 0 bases and 8 bases, with 11 bases remaining between them. Germline V CDR1 and CDR2: SGHRS, YFSETQ. The CDR3 sequence is 13 residues long. The CDR3 loop reads CASSLGSSGGYTF. CDR3 bases: TGCGCCAGCAGCTTGGGGAGCAGTGGCGGCTACACCTTC.

The chain links TRBV6-5 to TRBJ1-5; 7 bases align to TRBD1. CDR3 length: 14 residues. After removal of 6 bases from V and 4 bases from J, the junction contained 6 bases not matched to a gene. Germline V CDR1 and CDR2: MNHEY, SVGAGI. For the CDR3, the DNA is TGTGCCAGCAGCCCCGACAGGGATAATCAGCCCCAGCATTTT. As protein: CASSPDRDNQPQHF.

J is TRBJ1-1 and V is TRBV11-2; weak D call: TRBD1 (5 bases). With 5 bases removed from V and 1 base from J, the gap between germline ends came to 11 bases. CDR3 length: 14 amino acids. The germline CDR1 and CDR2 sequences are SGHAT and FQNNGV. The CDR3 bases are TGTGCCAGCAGCCGCGGGACCGAGAACACTGAAGCTTTCTTT. Protein: CASSRGTENTEAFF.

This clone appeared a few times. The chain couples TRBV9 to TRBJ1-2; maybe TRBD1 (5 bases). Per germline, CDR1 SGDLS and CDR2 YYNGEE. V was cut by 0 bases and J by 4 bases, with 10 bases left in between. The CDR3 runs to 14 residues. The CDR3 nucleotides read TGTGCCAGCAGCGTAGAAACGGGGGGCTATGGCTACACCTTC. Translating it yields CASSVETGGYGYTF.

This sequence joins TRBV19 and TRBJ1-2, with 9 positions matching TRBD1. Germline V gene lookup returns CDR1 LNHDA and CDR2 SQIVND (reference sequence). The V gene end was trimmed by 6 bases and the J gene end by 5 bases; junction bases not matched to a gene: 4. The CDR3 loop spans 13 amino acids. CDR3 coding DNA: TGTGCCAGTAGCCCGACAGGGGGATATGGCTACACCTTC. This sequence encodes CASSPTGGYGYTF.

This clone was recorded once. The genes are TRBV19 and TRBJ1-2, with D maybe TRBD1 (5 bases). Trimming stripped 6 bases from V and 7 bases from J, with 9 bases between. Germline CDR1 is LNHDA and CDR2 is SQIVND (reference sequence). The CDR3 length is 11 residues. The CDR3 sequence: CASSHRSGYTF. The CDR3 DNA sequence: TGTGCCAGTAGCCACAGGAGTGGCTACACCTTC.

The V gene is TRBV19, the J gene TRBJ1-6, with no clear D. Trimming cost V 4 bases and J 10 bases, with 20 bases left between them. The length of the CDR3 is 16 residues. The germline gives CDR1 LNHDA, CDR2 SQIVND (reference sequence). The CDR3 region has the DNA TGTGCCAGTAGTACCGCCTTCCAGATTATTAACTCACCCCTCCACTTT. This gives the protein CASSTAFQIINSPLHF.

V usage is TRBV28 and J usage is TRBJ1-6; 7 bases match TRBD1. J lost 13 bases, V lost 6 bases, and 6 bases had no gene match. The CDR3 spans 12 residues. CDR1 MDHEN and CDR2 SYDVKM come from the germline V gene. This CDR3 reads CASSGDRDPLHF. CDR3 DNA sequence: TGTGCCAGCAGCGGTGACAGGGATCCCCTCCACTTT.